This TCR beta chain was identified during a study of T cells in Graves' hyperthyroidism and ophthalmopathy. Disease duration under 2 months; hyperthyroidism patients were aged 18 to 65. The germline CDR1 and CDR2 sequences are MNHEY and SMNVEV (reference sequence). This CDR3 comprises 16 residues. V trimming: 3 bases; J trimming: 8 bases; junction bases outside the gene matches: 10. Authors of the study amplified TCR beta CDR3 regions from RNA transcripts. Researchers ran a first-round RT-PCR on the TCR CDR3 using the HTBI primer set. TCRdb re-called the multiplex PCR reads with MiXCR, one entry per CDR3 protein. There are a few hundred thousand distinct CDR3 sequences in the sample; more than 15% occur only once, and around 7.8% lies in the top ten.

The sequencing input was blood. The genes are TRBV27 and TRBJ1-1; 12 nucleotides agree with TRBD1. The TCR originated in a woman in her twenties or thirties with Graves' hyperthyroidism. CDR3 amino acids: CASSLGGPGQGAEAFF. CDR3 in DNA: TGTGCCAGCAGTTTGGGGGGACCGGGACAGGGGGCGGAAGCTTTCTTT.